This T cell receptor (beta chain) was documented in a study of blood T cell repertoires in COVID-19. Overall study context: Donors in the United States, Italy and Spain gave samples during acute or convalescent COVID-19. PBMCs, B-cell-depleted T cells, or T cells were the source of the cDNA or gDNA that made up the material.

In the authors' workflow: Estimates of nucleated cell counts were drawn from the amplification of reference gene primers. Some clones are missing from TCRdb's copy, which holds only in-frame ones; the method was immunoSEQ multiplex PCR. D and trimming were read from the DNA, whereas the V and J calls and clone size are those reported in that table. This table holds approximately 120,000 clones, around 82% found once. Trimming cost V 5 bases and J 6 bases, with 19 bases left between them. Germline CDR1 SGHAT, CDR2 FQNNGV. The CDR3 runs 15 residues. The chain links TRBV11-2 to TRBJ1-2, with a weak D call TRBD1 (5 bases). The receptor was isolated from a woman aged 50 to 65 with acute or convalescent COVID-19. Sequenced: peripheral blood. The CDR3 loop reads CASSPNQGGTNGYTF. The CDR3, as DNA: TGTGCCAGCAGCCCCAATCAGGGAGGCACAAATGGCTACACCTTC. The variable domain in full, with the rest retrieved from reference TRBV11-2 and TRBJ1-2, is EAGVAQSPRYKIIEKRQSVAFWCNPISGHATLYWYQQILGQGPKLLIQFQNNGVVDDSQLPKDRFSAERLKGVDSTLKIQPAKLEDSAVYLCASSPNQGGTNGYTFGSGTRLTVV.